The rows below give T cell receptor beta chains drawn from one sample of a study of blood T cell repertoires in COVID-19. TCRdb's table, derived via immunoSEQ multiplex PCR, lists solely in-frame clones and lacks some. This table holds 200,000 or so clones, under 90% found once. Sequenced: peripheral blood. Source of these receptors: a man aged 60 to 75 who had recovered from COVID-19. Each CDR3 is given with its conserved first and last residue. The order of the fields is CDR3 length, D gene, clone size, J gene, V gene, CDR3 DNA, CDR3 protein. D genes are given only for firm matches. Clone size, where shown, is once, few, many, or a class for clones that have expanded.

length: 16; D: -; size: -; J: TRBJ2-7; V: TRBV7-2; DNA: TGTGCCAGCACCTCCGGTGGGCGGGACCTCTCCTACGAGCAGTACTTC; CDR3: CASTSGGRDLSYEQYF
length: 19; D: TRBD2; size: -; J: TRBJ2-5; V: TRBV24-1; DNA: TGTGCCACCAGTGATTTAGGCGGGAGTCCCAACTCGTACCAAGAGACCCAGTACTTC; CDR3: CATSDLGGSPNSYQETQYF
length: 14; D: TRBD1; size: -; J: TRBJ1-1; V: TRBV7-9; DNA: TGTGCCAGCAGCTACCCCGGAGGGGGCGCTGAAGCTTTCTTT; CDR3: CASSYPGGGAEAFF
length: 11; D: -; size: -; J: TRBJ2-7; V: TRBV10-3; DNA: TGTGCCATCAGTGAGGGACTCGGGCAGTACTTC; CDR3: CAISEGLGQYF
length: 15; D: TRBD2; size: -; J: TRBJ2-5; V: TRBV3-1/TRBV3-2; DNA: TGTGCCAGCAGCAGGGGACTAGCGCTGGGAGAGACCCAGTACTTC; CDR3: CASSRGLALGETQYF
length: 14; D: -; size: -; J: TRBJ2-3; V: TRBV7-2; DNA: TGTGCCAGCAGCCCCCGCGGAGTTAAAGATACGCAGTATTTT; CDR3: CASSPRGVKDTQYF
length: 16; D: TRBD1; size: once; J: TRBJ1-1; V: TRBV14; DNA: TGTGCCAGCAGCCAGAGACAGGGTGAAGTGAGCACTGAAGCTTTCTTT; CDR3: CASSQRQGEVSTEAFF
length: 16; D: -; size: once; J: TRBJ1-1; V: TRBV6-2/TRBV6-3; DNA: TGTGCCAGCAGTTACGGGAGCAGGAGGTCGAACACTGAAGCTTTCTTT; CDR3: CASSYGSRRSNTEAFF
length: 17; D: TRBD1; size: -; J: TRBJ2-2; V: TRBV27; DNA: TGTGCCAGCAGTTACAGCACAGGGGGCGCCAGGACCGGGGAGCTGTTTTTT; CDR3: CASSYSTGGARTGELFF
length: 15; D: TRBD2; size: -; J: TRBJ2-7; V: TRBV6-5; DNA: TGTGCCAGCACCCTGGGACTAGCGGGAGCCTACGAGCAGTACTTC; CDR3: CASTLGLAGAYEQYF
length: 15; D: TRBD1; size: -; J: TRBJ1-2; V: TRBV5-1; DNA: TGCGCCAGCAGCGACACGGGACAGTGGAGTTATGGCTACACCTTC; CDR3: CASSDTGQWSYGYTF
length: 20; D: TRBD1; size: once; J: TRBJ1-6; V: TRBV27; DNA: TGTGCCAGCAGTTTATCGCCGCTGGACAGGGGGCGGATCTATAATTCACCCCTCCACTTT; CDR3: CASSLSPLDRGRIYNSPLHF
length: 16; D: TRBD1; size: -; J: TRBJ1-5; V: TRBV19; DNA: TGTGCCAGTAGTCCGGGAACCGGGACAGCATACCAGCCCCAGCATTTT; CDR3: CASSPGTGTAYQPQHF
length: 17; D: -; size: -; J: TRBJ2-2; V: TRBV3-1/TRBV3-2; DNA: TGTGCCAGCAGCTCTCAACGTAGCGGCGGGCGCAGCGGGGAGCTGTTTTTT; CDR3: CASSSQRSGGRSGELFF
length: 15; D: TRBD1; size: -; J: TRBJ2-1; V: TRBV11-1; DNA: TGTGCCAGCAGTCGCCCCGGGACAGGGTACAATGAGCAGTTCTTC; CDR3: CASSRPGTGYNEQFF
length: 12; D: TRBD1; size: -; J: TRBJ2-7; V: TRBV14; DNA: TGTGCCAGCAGTCAGACAGGGAATGAGCAGTACTTC; CDR3: CASSQTGNEQYF
length: 14; D: -; size: -; J: TRBJ1-5; V: TRBV19; DNA: TGTGCCAGTAGTATAGTGGGGGGTGGCCAGCCCCAGCATTTT; CDR3: CASSIVGGGQPQHF
length: 14; D: -; size: few; J: TRBJ1-3; V: TRBV28; DNA: TGTGCCAGCAGTACCAGGAACGCTGGAAACACCATATATTTT; CDR3: CASSTRNAGNTIYF
length: 12; D: -; size: -; J: TRBJ1-2; V: TRBV19; DNA: TGTGCCAGTACACCGACAGGCTATGGCTACACCTTC; CDR3: CASTPTGYGYTF
length: 14; D: TRBD2; size: -; J: TRBJ2-7; V: TRBV5-4; DNA: TGTGCCAGCAGCAAGACTAGCGGCATCAGGGAGCAGTACTTC; CDR3: CASSKTSGIREQYF